This entry is about one T cell receptor beta chain. Its antigen is unidentified. A multiplex PCR was run with 60 Vbeta primers and 13 Jbeta primers. Assay used: immunoSEQ multiplex PCR; TCRdb lists only in-frame clones, some missing. The sample's table shows 85,000 to 110,000 clones. This specimen belongs to a study of cytomegalovirus exposure and HLA in healthy donors. Study-level findings and limits: Rates of TCR association differed by HLA locus in a later analysis, with DRB1 highest and HLA-C lowest. Within an earlier analysis, most TCR beta V segments proved productive either about 90% or about 30% of the time. Later analysis identified a missense DCLRE1C variant that was linked to TCR beta V- and J-gene trimming.

The CDR3 runs 17 residues. J gave up 8 bases and V 2 bases, and 13 bases lay outside the gene matches. From germline, CDR1 is MDHEN and CDR2 SYDVKM. The chain joins TRBV28 to TRBJ2-1; TRBD2 matches at 9 bases. The receptor was derived from a man in his forties in good health and CMV-seronegative. Sequenced input: PBMCs. DNA of the CDR3: TGTGCCAGCAGTTTAGGCGGGGTAAGCGGGAGGTTAGATGAGCAGTTCTTC. This gives the protein CASSLGGVSGRLDEQFF.